This TCR beta chain was obtained from a study of OX40 agonist ivuxolimab in advanced cancers. A note on this clone: Its cognate antigen is unknown.

Points from the study as a whole: There was clonal expansion of CD4+ and CD8+ blood T cells by week 6 at 0.1 to 3.0 mg/kg. Still undetermined is the antigen specificity of the expanded peripheral T cells.

The CDR3 loop spans 12 amino acids. Per the germline V gene, CDR1 is SGHRS and CDR2 is YFSETQ. V lost 5 bases and J lost 5; bases outside the gene matches: 3. Patients were excluded for autoimmune disease history or systemic immunosuppression. This table comes from immunoSEQ multiplex PCR, and its TCRdb copy is limited to in-frame clones, with some not included. The data show 80,000 to 95,000 clones, approximately 88% seen once. The material was CD4+ or CD8+ T cells sorted from blood, obtained in a trial of the OX40 agonist ivuxolimab. This receptor was obtained from an adult with an advanced solid tumor such as melanoma, head and neck, liver or kidney cancer. The rearrangement uses TRBV5-1 and TRBJ2-7, with TRBD1 matching over 8 bases. The CDR3 loop reads CASRPQGDEQYF. The DNA of the CDR3 is TGCGCCAGCAGACCACAGGGGGACGAGCAGTACTTC.